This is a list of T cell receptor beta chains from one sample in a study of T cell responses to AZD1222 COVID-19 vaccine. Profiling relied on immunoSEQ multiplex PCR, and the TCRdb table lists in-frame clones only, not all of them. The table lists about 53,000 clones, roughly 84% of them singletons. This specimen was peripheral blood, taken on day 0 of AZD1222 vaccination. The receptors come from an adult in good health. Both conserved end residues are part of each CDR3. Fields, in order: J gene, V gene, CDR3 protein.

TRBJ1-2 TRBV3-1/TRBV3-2 CASSHEDRDGYTF
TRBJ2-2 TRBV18 CASSPGDTGELFF
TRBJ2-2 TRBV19 CASSLGLGGELFF
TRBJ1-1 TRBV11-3 CASSPRNGVNTEAFF
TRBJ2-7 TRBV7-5 CARSPLFARGREQYF
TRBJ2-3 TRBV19 CASSPREPGPPQYF
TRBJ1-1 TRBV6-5 CASSPDTWNTEAFF
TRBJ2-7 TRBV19 CASSNRQSSYEQYF
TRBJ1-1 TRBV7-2 CASSLLTANTEAFF
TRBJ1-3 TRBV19 CASSPRDGGNTIYF
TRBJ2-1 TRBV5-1 CASSLDGQVSYNEQFF
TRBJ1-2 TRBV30 CAWSAGQGDGYTF
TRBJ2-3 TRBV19 CASSIVGQGTSGREDTQYF
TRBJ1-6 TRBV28 CASSQTGAFNSPLHF
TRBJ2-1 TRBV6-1 CASSEGTSRSYNEQFF
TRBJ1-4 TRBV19 CASSTTATNEKLFF
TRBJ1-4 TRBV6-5 CASSYRGLHEKLFF
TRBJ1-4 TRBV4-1 CASSQVNFGLATNEKLFF
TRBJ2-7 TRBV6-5 CASSYSRGTGEQYF
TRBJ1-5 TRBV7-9 CASSFEGSQPQHF
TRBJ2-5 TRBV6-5 CASRDLPWTQYF
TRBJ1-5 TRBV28 CASSYTGPNQPQHF
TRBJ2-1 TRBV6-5 CASSLATGADEQFF
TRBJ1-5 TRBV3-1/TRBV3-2 CASSQGVFVNSNQPQHF
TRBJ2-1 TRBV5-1 CASSLEVTGTYNEQFF
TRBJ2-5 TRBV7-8 CASSLRRETQYF
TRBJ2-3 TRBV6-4 CASSESGRARTDTQYF
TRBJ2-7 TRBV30 CAWASQDSYEQYF
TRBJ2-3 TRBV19 CASSMSDLGDTQYF
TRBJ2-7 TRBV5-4 CASSPGTGVFYEQYF
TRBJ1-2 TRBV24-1 CATSDLQGGTYGYTF
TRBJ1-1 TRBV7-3 CASSLGGEGTEAFF
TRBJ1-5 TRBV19 CASTLRTDTWGNQPQHF
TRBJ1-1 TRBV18 CASLIGRGGDTEAFF
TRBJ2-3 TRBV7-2 CASSPVAGSTDTQYF